The present T cell receptor (beta chain) was sequenced within a study of cytotoxic CD8 clonotypes in ibrutinib-treated CLL. Across the whole study: For this cohort, patients were about a dozen relapsed/refractory and some 15 treatment-naive, while some 18 were IGHV unmutated. Findings and limits, study-wide: Sustained-remission and progressing patients had unequal sampling times. Few clonotypes were public, and these shrank or held steady under treatment.

T cells were sequenced at a targeted depth of 1 in 200,000 to 1 in 1 million. TCRdb's table, derived via immunoSEQ multiplex PCR, lists solely in-frame clones and lacks some. The sample has fewer than 300,000 clones; around 69% are singletons. As concerns this clone: Its antigen is still unknown.

From germline, CDR1 is MNHEY and CDR2 SVGAGI. This CDR3 region has 13 residues. The trim removed 6 bases at V and 7 bases at J, leaving 4 bases unmatched. The sample was PBMCs, taken at disease progression, from a patient treated with ibrutinib. The TCR was taken from a human donor with chronic lymphocytic leukemia. This chain links TRBV6-5 with TRBJ1-4; 8 bases line up with TRBD1. CDR3 nucleotides: TGTGCCAGCAGGCACAGGGGGTCTGAAAAACTGTTTTTT. Protein: CASRHRGSEKLFF.